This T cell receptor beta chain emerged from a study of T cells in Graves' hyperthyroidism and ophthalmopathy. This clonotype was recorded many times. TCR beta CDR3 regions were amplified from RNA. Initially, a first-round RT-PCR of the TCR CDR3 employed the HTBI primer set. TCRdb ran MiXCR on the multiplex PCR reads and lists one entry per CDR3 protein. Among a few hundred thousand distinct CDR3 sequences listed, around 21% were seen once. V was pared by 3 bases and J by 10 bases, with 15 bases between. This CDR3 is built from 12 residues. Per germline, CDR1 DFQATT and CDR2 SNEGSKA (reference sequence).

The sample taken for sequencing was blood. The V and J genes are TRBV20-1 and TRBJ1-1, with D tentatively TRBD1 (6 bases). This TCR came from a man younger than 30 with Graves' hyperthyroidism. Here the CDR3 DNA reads TGCAGTGCTAGGGGTCAGGGGTGGGCAGCTTTCTTT. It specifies CSARGQGWAAFF.